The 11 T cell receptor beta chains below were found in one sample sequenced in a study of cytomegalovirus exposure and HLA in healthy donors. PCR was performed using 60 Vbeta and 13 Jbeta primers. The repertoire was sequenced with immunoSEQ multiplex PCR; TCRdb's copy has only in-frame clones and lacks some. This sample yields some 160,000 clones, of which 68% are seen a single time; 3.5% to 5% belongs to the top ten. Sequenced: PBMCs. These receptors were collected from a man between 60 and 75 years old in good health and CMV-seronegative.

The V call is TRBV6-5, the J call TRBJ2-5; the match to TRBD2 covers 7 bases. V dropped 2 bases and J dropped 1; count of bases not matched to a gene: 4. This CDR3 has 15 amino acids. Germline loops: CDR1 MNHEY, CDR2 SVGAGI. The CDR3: CASSYLADPQETQYF. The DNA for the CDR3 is TGTGCCAGCAGTTACCTAGCGGACCCCCAAGAGACCCAGTACTTC.

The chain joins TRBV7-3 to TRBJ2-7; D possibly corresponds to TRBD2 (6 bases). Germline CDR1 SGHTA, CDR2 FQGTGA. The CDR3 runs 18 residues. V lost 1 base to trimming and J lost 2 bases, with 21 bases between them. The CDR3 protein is CASSLNPRPLAGAYEQYF. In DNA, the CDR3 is TGTGCCAGCAGCTTAAACCCAAGGCCACTAGCTGGGGCCTACGAGCAGTACTTC.

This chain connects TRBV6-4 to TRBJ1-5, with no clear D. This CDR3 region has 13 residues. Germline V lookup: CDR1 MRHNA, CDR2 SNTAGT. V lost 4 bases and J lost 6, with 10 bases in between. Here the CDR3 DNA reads TGTGCCAGCAGTGGAGGGTGGGGTCAGCCCCAGCATTTT. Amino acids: CASSGGWGQPQHF.

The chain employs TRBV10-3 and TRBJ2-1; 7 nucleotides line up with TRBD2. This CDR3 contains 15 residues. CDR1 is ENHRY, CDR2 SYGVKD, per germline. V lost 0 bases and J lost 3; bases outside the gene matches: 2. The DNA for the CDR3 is TGTGCCATCAGTGAGTCTGGCGGGGGCTACAATGAGCAGTTCTTC. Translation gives CAISESGGGYNEQFF.

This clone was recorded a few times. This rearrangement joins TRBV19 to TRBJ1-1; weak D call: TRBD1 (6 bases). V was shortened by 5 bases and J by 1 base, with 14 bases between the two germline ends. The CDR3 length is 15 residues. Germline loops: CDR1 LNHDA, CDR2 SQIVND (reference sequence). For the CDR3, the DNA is TGTGCCAGTAGTCCGAGGACAGACACGAACACTGAAGCTTTCTTT. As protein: CASSPRTDTNTEAFF.

The CDR3 region is CASSRQGRSNQPQHF. In DNA, the CDR3 is TGTGCCAGTTCCCGACAGGGTAGGAGCAATCAGCCCCAGCATTTT. The chain is built from TRBV19 and TRBJ1-5, with 7 bases lining up with TRBD1. The CDR3 runs 15 residues. The junction had 8 bases not matched to a gene; V was cut back by 8 bases and J by 1 base. Germline values: CDR1 LNHDA, CDR2 SQIVND (reference sequence).

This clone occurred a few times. CDR3 DNA sequence: TGTGCCAGCAACGCCGGGACAGTTAACTATGGCTACACCTTC. Encoded protein: CASNAGTVNYGYTF. J is TRBJ1-2 and V is TRBV28; 7 positions agree with TRBD1. The CDR3 is 14 residues long. J lost 1 base, V lost 7 bases, and 6 bases had no gene match. In germline, CDR1 is MDHEN, CDR2 SYDVKM.

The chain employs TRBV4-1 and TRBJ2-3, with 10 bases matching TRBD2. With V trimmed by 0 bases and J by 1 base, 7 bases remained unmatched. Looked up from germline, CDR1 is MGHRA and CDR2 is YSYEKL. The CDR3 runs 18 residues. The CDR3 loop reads CASSQDRGAGGGTDTQYF. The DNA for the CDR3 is TGCGCCAGCAGCCAAGATCGAGGAGCGGGAGGGGGCACAGATACGCAGTATTTT.

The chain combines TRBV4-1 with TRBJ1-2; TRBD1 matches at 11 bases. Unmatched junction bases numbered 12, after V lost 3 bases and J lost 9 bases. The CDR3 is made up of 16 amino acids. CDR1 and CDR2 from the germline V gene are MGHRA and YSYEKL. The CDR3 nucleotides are TGCGCCAGCAGCCATCCCGGACAGGGGGCCAGATCCAGCTACACCTTC. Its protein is CASSHPGQGARSSYTF.

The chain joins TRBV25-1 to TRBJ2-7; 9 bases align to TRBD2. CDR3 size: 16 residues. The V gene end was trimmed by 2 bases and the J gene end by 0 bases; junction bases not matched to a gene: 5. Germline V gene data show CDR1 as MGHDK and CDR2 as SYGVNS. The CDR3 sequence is CASSELAGLSSYEQYF. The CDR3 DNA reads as TGTGCCAGCAGTGAACTAGCGGGACTGAGCTCCTACGAGCAGTACTTC.

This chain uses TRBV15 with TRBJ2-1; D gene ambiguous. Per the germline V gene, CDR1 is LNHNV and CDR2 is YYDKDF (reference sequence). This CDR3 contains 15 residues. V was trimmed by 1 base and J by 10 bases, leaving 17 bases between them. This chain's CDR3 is CATSRVSRSSEEQFF. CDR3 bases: TGTGCCACCAGCAGAGTTTCTAGGTCGAGCGAAGAGCAGTTCTTC.